This T cell receptor (beta chain) was sequenced in a study of neoadjuvant anti-PD-1 for oral cavity cancer. This CDR3 contains 15 residues. The germline V and J ends were trimmed by 2 bases and 2 bases, with 7 bases remaining between them. CDR1 SGHTA and CDR2 FQGNSA come from the germline V gene. Some clones are missing from TCRdb's copy, which holds only in-frame ones; the method was immunoSEQ multiplex PCR. Of several thousand clones listed, under 55% are singletons. This clone was observed a handful of times. This TCR was recovered from a person aged 35 to 85 with oral cavity squamous cell carcinoma. V gene TRBV7-2 combines with J gene TRBJ1-6, with D possibly matching TRBD1 (6 bases). The sample consisted of tumor tissue, taken before nivolumab (anti-PD-1) treatment. This CDR3 is CASSLQGPYNSPLHF. CDR3 sequence (DNA): TGTGCCAGCAGCTTACAGGGGCCCTATAATTCACCCCTCCACTTT.